The 30 T cell receptor beta chains presented below share a single source sample, sequenced in a study of blood T cell repertoires in COVID-19. Profiled with immunoSEQ multiplex PCR; TCRdb holds only in-frame clones, not every one. The data hold under 150,000 clones, with about 88% observed a single time. The sample consisted of peripheral blood. These TCRs come from a woman in her seventies who had recovered from COVID-19.

This clone was detected a few times. The V call is TRBV21-1, the J call TRBJ2-5; TRBD2 is the table's D call and was not checked against the DNA. TRBV21-1 is a listed pseudogene. The CDR3 runs to 13 residues. The DNA of the CDR3 is TGTGCCGGGACTACAGGCCTCCAAGAGACCCAGTACTTC. Translating it yields CAGTTGLQETQYF.

The CDR3 bases are TGTGCCAGCAGTTCCCCCGGGGGACGCAACACTGAAGCTTTCTTT. It codes for CASSSPGGRNTEAFF. This chain uses TRBV6-5 with TRBJ1-1, with a weak D call TRBD1 (5 bases). The germline V gene encodes CDR1 MNHEY and CDR2 SVGAGI. V shed 4 bases and J shed 2 bases, with 14 bases lying between them. This CDR3 comprises 15 residues.

The chain employs TRBV6-2 or TRBV6-3 and TRBJ1-1; D is perhaps TRBD1 (6 bases). V was clipped by 2 bases and J by 1 base, with 17 bases between them. Germline V gives CDR1 MNHEY, CDR2 SVGEGT. The CDR3 is 17 amino acids. CDR3 in amino acids: CASSYPNSGQKNTEAFF. DNA for the CDR3: TGTGCCAGCAGTTACCCTAACTCCGGACAGAAGAACACTGAAGCTTTCTTT.

The chain employs TRBV9 and TRBJ2-1; TRBD2 aligns across 8 bases. Germline CDR1 is SGDLS and CDR2 is YYNGEE. V lost 0 bases, J lost 5 bases, and 1 base stayed unmatched. The CDR3 is made up of 14 amino acids. CDR3 nucleotide sequence: TGTGCCAGCAGCGTAGGGACTAGCAACAATGAGCAGTTCTTC. Translating gives CASSVGTSNNEQFF.

The rearrangement links TRBV19 to TRBJ1-5, with D possibly being TRBD1 (6 bases). Germline V gives CDR1 LNHDA, CDR2 SQIVND (reference sequence). V was cut by 7 bases and J by 0 bases, with 13 bases left in between. This CDR3 comprises 15 residues. CDR3 DNA sequence: TGTGCCAGTATAGACAGGCGGTATAGCAATCAGCCCCAGCATTTT. As protein: CASIDRRYSNQPQHF.

This sequence joins TRBV18 and TRBJ2-7; 8 positions agree with TRBD1. Trimming cost V 1 base and J 3 bases; bases outside gene matches: 14. CDR3 length: 18 amino acids. CDR1 and CDR2 from the germline V gene are KGHSH and LQKENI. The CDR3 region is CASSPRMTGANPYYEQYF. CDR3 nucleotides: TGTGCCAGCTCACCACGTATGACAGGGGCGAACCCTTACTACGAGCAGTACTTC.

V usage is TRBV5-4 and J usage is TRBJ1-6, with D unresolved. CDR1 and CDR2 from the germline V gene are SGHNT and YYREEE (reference sequence). The V and J ends lost 0 bases and 10 bases respectively, with 8 bases between them. CDR3 length: 13 amino acids. This CDR3 is CASSLGSESPLHF. CDR3 coding DNA: TGTGCCAGCAGCTTGGGTTCCGAGTCACCCCTCCACTTT.

This clone was seen only once. V usage is TRBV28 and J usage is TRBJ1-1; maybe TRBD1 (5 bases). This CDR3 region has 13 residues. Trimming removed 10 bases from V and 0 bases from J, with 12 bases in between. From germline, CDR1 is MDHEN and CDR2 SYDVKM. CDR3 sequence: CATGRGMNTEAFF. CDR3 nucleotides: TGTGCCACCGGGCGGGGCATGAACACTGAAGCTTTCTTT.

The gene calls are TRBV12-3 or TRBV12-4 and TRBJ2-5; D perhaps matches TRBD1 (5 bases). The CDR3 contains 12 residues. Trimming stripped 3 bases from V and 3 bases from J, with 5 bases between. The CDR3 DNA is TGTGCCAGCAGTTTGACAGAAGAGACCCAGTACTTC. The encoded protein is CASSLTEETQYF.

V gene TRBV4-1 combines with J gene TRBJ1-4; 10 bases align to TRBD1. The CDR3 has 17 residues. Germline assignment: CDR1 MGHRA and CDR2 YSYEKL. V was clipped by 3 bases and J by 5 bases; unmatched bases: 9. This CDR3 reads CASSHGKTGGHNEKLFF. The DNA for the CDR3 is TGCGCCAGCAGCCATGGAAAGACAGGGGGCCACAATGAAAAACTGTTTTTT.

The V and J genes are TRBV18 and TRBJ2-3, with D hard to call. V was shortened by 3 bases and J by 1 base, with 8 bases between the two germline ends. CDR1 is KGHSH and CDR2 is LQKENI in the germline V gene. The CDR3 consists of 14 residues. CDR3 nucleotide sequence: TGTGCCAGCTCACCTGGGCAGGGCACAGATACGCAGTATTTT. Its translation: CASSPGQGTDTQYF.

This clone has just a few counts. The genes are TRBV11-2 and TRBJ1-6; D is possibly TRBD1 (6 bases). Germline V gene sequence: CDR1 SGHAT, CDR2 FQNNGV. V was cut by 0 bases and J by 7 bases, with 13 bases left in between. The CDR3 sequence is 16 residues long. The CDR3 DNA reads as TGTGCCAGCAGCTTAGATGCAGGGGCAAGGAATTCACCCCTCCACTTT. Amino acids: CASSLDAGARNSPLHF. The complete variable domain, with remaining parts taken from reference TRBV11-2 and TRBJ1-6, reads EAGVAQSPRYKIIEKRQSVAFWCNPISGHATLYWYQQILGQGPKLLIQFQNNGVVDDSQLPKDRFSAERLKGVDSTLKIQPAKLEDSAVYLCASSLDAGARNSPLHFGNGTRLTVT.

The chain joins TRBV28 to TRBJ2-5; D is perhaps TRBD2 (5 bases). The germline V and J ends were trimmed by 1 base and 10 bases, with 31 bases remaining between them. The CDR3 sequence is 19 residues long. Germline CDR1 and CDR2: MDHEN and SYDVKM. The DNA for the CDR3 is TGTGCCAGCAGTTTATTACCCTACCCGACCCACGGGGTGGAGGTGCTCCAGTACTTC. Its translation: CASSLLPYPTHGVEVLQYF.

V is TRBV9 and J is TRBJ2-4; 8 nucleotides match TRBD1. The CDR3 covers 17 residues. The germline gives CDR1 SGDLS, CDR2 YYNGEE. Unmatched junction bases numbered 8, after V lost 3 bases and J lost 0 bases. The CDR3 nucleotides are TGTGCCAGCAGCGGCGGACAGGGAGTTTTAGCCAAAAACATTCAGTACTTC. Residues: CASSGGQGVLAKNIQYF. Combining the CDR3 with reference TRBV9 and TRBJ2-4 gives the whole variable domain DSGVTQTPKHLITATGQRVTLRCSPRSGDLSVYWYQQSLDQGLQFLIQYYNGEERAKGNILERFSAQQFPDLHSELNLSSLELGDSALYFCASSGGQGVLAKNIQYFGAGTRLSVL.

The CDR3, as DNA: TGCGCCAGCAGCTGGGACAGTCAAGAGACCCAGTACTTC. Residues: CASSWDSQETQYF. The V call is TRBV5-1, the J call TRBJ2-5; TRBD1 aligns across 7 bases. Germline assignment: CDR1 SGHRS and CDR2 YFSETQ. V was pared by 3 bases and J by 2 bases, with 1 base of the junction left unmatched. The CDR3 runs 13 residues. The variable domain in full, with the rest retrieved from reference TRBV5-1 and TRBJ2-5, is KAGVTQTPRYLIKTRGQQVTLSCSPISGHRSVSWYQQTPGQGLQFLFEYFSETQRNKGNFPGRFSGRQFSNSRSEMNVSTLELGDSALYLCASSWDSQETQYFGPGTRLLVL.

This clone was observed once. This chain connects TRBV19 to TRBJ2-7; 7 nucleotides match TRBD2. The V and J ends lost 3 bases and 2 bases, in that order; junction bases with no gene match: 4. The CDR3 loop spans 14 amino acids. Per the germline V gene, CDR1 is LNHDA and CDR2 is SQIVND (reference sequence). The CDR3 is CASSMGTIPYEQYF. CDR3 in DNA: TGTGCCAGTAGTATGGGGACTATCCCCTACGAGCAGTACTTC. The full variable domain, with the rest looked up from reference TRBV19 and TRBJ2-7, is DGGITQSPKYLFRKEGQNVTLSCEQNLNHDAMYWYRQDPGQGLRLIYYSQIVNDFQKGDIAEGYSVSREKKESFPLTVTSAQKNPTAFYLCASSMGTIPYEQYFGPGTRLTVT.

V gene TRBV19 combines with J gene TRBJ1-3; D gene unclear. CDR1 and CDR2 from the germline V gene are LNHDA and SQIVND (reference sequence). The CDR3 totals 12 residues. V was cut by 8 bases and J by 0 bases, with 5 bases left in between. Written as DNA, the CDR3 is TGTGCCAGTTCCCACTCTGGAAACACCATATATTTT. It encodes CASSHSGNTIYF.

In DNA form, the CDR3 reads TGTGCCACCCAAAGGGGAGGGGGGGGAATCACAGATACGCAGTATTTT. Protein sequence: CATQRGGGGITDTQYF. This chain uses TRBV24-1 with TRBJ2-3, with a possible D match to TRBD2 (7 bases). CDR1 and CDR2 from the germline V gene are KGHDR and SFDVKD. The CDR3 spans 16 residues. V was trimmed by 9 bases and J by 2 bases, leaving 20 bases between them.

The chain links TRBV5-1 to TRBJ2-3; D unresolved. The germline V gene has CDR1 SGHRS and CDR2 YFSETQ. With 1 base removed from V and 6 bases from J, the gap between germline ends came to 12 bases. The CDR3 is made up of 14 amino acids. CDR3 residues: CASSLSYMGDTQYF. The CDR3 bases are TGCGCCAGCAGCTTGTCCTACATGGGCGATACGCAGTATTTT.

The CDR3 coding sequence is TGTGCCAGCAGCTTACGGACAGGGCTAGGTCAGCCCCAGCATTTT. Protein sequence: CASSLRTGLGQPQHF. V and J are TRBV7-2 and TRBJ1-5; TRBD1 aligns across 8 bases. The CDR3 totals 15 residues. Trimming took 2 bases from V and 6 from J; bases not matched to a gene: 6. Germline assignment: CDR1 SGHTA and CDR2 FQGNSA. The entire variable domain, with the rest obtained from reference TRBV7-2 and TRBJ1-5, is as follows: GAGVSQSPSNKVTEKGKDVELRCDPISGHTALYWYRQSLGQGLEFLIYFQGNSAPDKSGLPSDRFSAERTGGSVSTLTIQRTQQEDSAVYLCASSLRTGLGQPQHFGDGTRLSIL.

J is TRBJ2-1 and V is TRBV15; 9 bases match TRBD1. V gave up 1 base and J gave up 6 bases; unmatched junction bases: 4. Germline loops: CDR1 LNHNV, CDR2 YYDKDF (reference sequence). CDR3 length: 15 amino acids. CDR3 nucleotide sequence: TGTGCCACCAGCAGAGTAGAGACAGGGGGCAATGAGCAGTTCTTC. Translated, it gives CATSRVETGGNEQFF. Full variable domain (outside the CDR3, taken from reference TRBV15 and TRBJ2-1): DAMVIQNPRYQVTQFGKPVTLSCSQTLNHNVMYWYQQKSSQAPKLLFHYYDKDFNNEADTPDNFQSRRPNTSFCFLDIRSPGLGDTAMYLCATSRVETGGNEQFFGPGTRLTVL.

The rearrangement joins TRBV7-2 to TRBJ1-3; D gene ambiguous. CDR1 SGHTA and CDR2 FQGNSA come from the germline V gene. The CDR3 contains 16 residues. The germline V and J ends were trimmed by 2 bases and 0 bases, with 11 bases remaining between them. The CDR3 DNA reads as TGTGCCAGCAGCTTATCACGGGGAGGCTCTGGAAACACCATATATTTT. Protein: CASSLSRGGSGNTIYF.

This clone has only a few counts. V is TRBV7-2 and J is TRBJ1-5; 10 nucleotides match TRBD1. From germline, CDR1 is SGHTA and CDR2 FQGNSA. J lost 4 bases, V lost 1 base, and 1 base had no gene match. The CDR3 runs 15 residues. The CDR3 nucleotides are TGTGCCAGCAGCTTAGGACAGGGGGCGAATCAGCCCCAGCATTTT. It is translated as CASSLGQGANQPQHF.

The rearrangement joins TRBV30 to TRBJ1-2, with D unclear. Looked up from germline, CDR1 is GTSNPN and CDR2 is SVGIG (reference sequence). V was cut by 8 bases and J by 7 bases, with 17 bases left in between. CDR3 length: 12 amino acids. The CDR3 DNA reads as TGTGCCACCCGGGCCCCCGGAGGTGGCTACACCTTC. Its translation is CATRAPGGGYTF.

This clone was recorded once. The chain's CDR3 is CSVGGQGLYEQYF. Written as DNA, the CDR3 is TGCAGCGTTGGGGGACAGGGGCTCTACGAGCAGTACTTC. This chain joins TRBV29-1 and TRBJ2-7; 10 bases align to TRBD1. CDR3 length: 13 amino acids. CDR1 SQVTM and CDR2 ANQGSEA come from the germline V gene. V was clipped by 4 bases and J by 3 bases; unmatched bases: 3.

The rearrangement links TRBV28 to TRBJ2-7; TRBD1 matches 9 bases. CDR3 length: 14 residues. V dropped 6 bases and J dropped 3; count of bases not matched to a gene: 6. Germline CDR1 MDHEN, CDR2 SYDVKM. The CDR3 loop is CASSTPGQGYEQYF. CDR3 in DNA: TGTGCCAGCAGCACGCCGGGACAGGGCTACGAGCAGTACTTC.

This rearrangement joins TRBV18 to TRBJ2-7; TRBD2 matches 8 bases. CDR1 is KGHSH, CDR2 LQKENI, per germline. V lost 3 bases and J lost 3; bases outside the gene matches: 4. This CDR3 comprises 14 residues. CDR3 in amino acids: CASSPGLVGYEQYF. The CDR3 DNA is TGTGCCAGCTCACCGGGACTAGTCGGCTACGAGCAGTACTTC.

The V gene is TRBV4-2, the J gene TRBJ2-1; 14 bases line up with TRBD2. The ends lost 4 bases at V and 9 bases at J; junction bases unmatched: 11. Per germline, CDR1 LGHNA and CDR2 YNFKEQ. This CDR3 spans 17 amino acids. The CDR3 DNA reads as TGTGCCAGCAGCCCGCGGGGACTAGCGGGAGTCTTGGTTGAGCAGTTCTTC. Translation: CASSPRGLAGVLVEQFF.

This chain connects TRBV12-3 or TRBV12-4 to TRBJ2-1, with D tentatively TRBD1 (6 bases). There are 12 residues in the CDR3. Trimming took 4 bases from V and 8 from J, leaving 9 bases between them. The chain's CDR3 is CASSSTGHEQFF. The CDR3 bases are TGTGCCAGCAGTTCTACAGGGCATGAGCAGTTCTTC.

The V and J genes are TRBV11-2 and TRBJ1-1; D is ambiguous. The CDR3 is 14 residues long. The V gene's germline CDR1 is SGHAT and CDR2 FQNNGV. V shed 5 bases and J shed 8 bases, with 18 bases lying between them. The CDR3: CASSPLRSSREAFF. Written as DNA, the CDR3 is TGTGCCAGCAGCCCGCTAAGGAGCAGTAGAGAAGCTTTCTTT. The full variable domain, completed using reference TRBV11-2 and TRBJ1-1, is EAGVAQSPRYKIIEKRQSVAFWCNPISGHATLYWYQQILGQGPKLLIQFQNNGVVDDSQLPKDRFSAERLKGVDSTLKIQPAKLEDSAVYLCASSPLRSSREAFFGQGTRLTVV.